Below, one T cell receptor (beta chain) is given with its context. As yet, its antigen is unknown. The record originates from a study of identical twins. Findings and limits, study-wide: Invariant T cells like MAIT and iNKT could partly confound the zero-insertion analyses. Compared with unrelated sharing, twin-shared out-of-frame alpha sequences had more low-probability sequences.

Via MiXCR, TCRdb re-called the 5' RACE reads, giving one row per CDR3 protein. The sample holds roughly 1.6 million distinct CDR3 sequences, about 31% seen once. The ends lost 4 bases at V and 5 bases at J; junction bases unmatched: 5. This CDR3 is 15 amino acids long. From germline, CDR1 is LGHNA and CDR2 YNFKEQ. The chain uses TRBV4-2 and TRBJ2-3; 11 bases line up with TRBD2. This TCR derives from a newborn girl in good health. The source material was cord blood. The CDR3 region is CASSPLAGDLDTQYF. The CDR3 DNA reads as TGTGCCAGCAGCCCACTAGCGGGGGATCTAGATACGCAGTATTTT.